This T cell receptor (beta chain) was captured in a study of radiotherapy plus CTLA-4 blockade in lung cancer. Turning to the study itself: Roughly 17% of patients responded objectively, and roughly 31% achieved disease control.

In germline, CDR1 is SGDLS, CDR2 YYNGEE. There are 19 residues in the CDR3. The trim removed 0 bases at V and 2 bases at J, leaving 13 bases unmatched. Libraries were prepared by immunoSEQ multiplex PCR; TCRdb keeps only in-frame clonotypes and omits some of them. The sample has 90,000 to 100,000 clones, about four fifths seen once. Study observations and caveats: According to reports, early shifts in blood T cell clones, alongside interferon-beta, forecast response most accurately. Blood-borne expansion of tumor-derived TCR clones followed radiotherapy plus ipilimumab.

Patients with chemo-refractory metastatic non-small-cell lung cancer received focal radiation plus CTLA-4 blockade with ipilimumab. Note on this clone: Its cognate antigen is unknown.

The rearrangement joins TRBV9 to TRBJ2-1, with 8 nucleotides matching TRBD2. Source: peripheral blood, taken from a patient treated with radiotherapy plus ipilimumab. The sequence was obtained from a human donor with non-small cell lung cancer who had a partial response to radiotherapy plus ipilimumab. Some clones in this sample may be carry-over from other donors' samples. CDR3 nucleotide sequence: TGTGCCAGCAGCGTAGATCCGGGAGGGCCGTTGTCGACCTACAATGAGCAGTTCTTC. Protein product: CASSVDPGGPLSTYNEQFF.